This TCR beta chain was recovered during a study of blood T cells in healthy people across ages. The study's findings and limits: Investigators treated diversity estimates from one million T cells as underestimates. Leaving the PBMCs unsorted stopped any conclusive comparison of naive versus antigen-experienced cells.

With regard to this clonotype: Its antigen remains unknown.

A J-beta primer mix and a sample-barcoded 5' primer were used in a second PCR of about 7 to 12 cycles. Template switching added a 12-random-nucleotide identifier to every cDNA molecule. TCRdb reprocessed the 5' RACE reads via MiXCR and lists one record per CDR3 protein. The sample contains around 940,000 distinct CDR3 sequences, roughly 51% of which appear only once. This CDR3 comprises 12 residues. Germline V gene lookup returns CDR1 DFQATT and CDR2 SNEGSKA (reference sequence). Sequenced sample: blood. The sequence was collected from a woman aged 55 to 70 in good health. This sequence joins TRBV20-1 and TRBJ2-5; 9 nucleotides align to TRBD2. The J call may not be correct, given that the DNA end is closer to TRBJ2-4. The CDR3 DNA reads TGCAGTGCTCCGACTAGCGGAAACATTCAGTACTTC. Its protein is CSAPTSGNIQYF.